Listed below are T cell receptor beta chains from one sample, sequenced in a study of blood T cell repertoires in COVID-19. Here immunoSEQ multiplex PCR was the method, and the copy in TCRdb shows in-frame clones only, minus some. The sample holds around 80,000 clones, roughly four fifths seen once. The sequenced sample was peripheral blood. These receptors originate from a woman of 80 years or more with active or convalescent COVID-19. The CDR3 runs from the conserved cysteine through the conserved F or W. The D gene is left open where the match is weak. The size entry is marked missing in some rows and otherwise reads once, few, many or a size class.

>-|TRBV15|-|TRBJ2-2
TGTGCCACCAGCATTCAGGGGAGCCCCGGGGAGCTGTTTTTT
CATSIQGSPGELFF
>-|TRBV5-6|-|TRBJ1-2
TGTGCCAGCAGCTCCGACAATCCTCGAAGTTATGGCTACACCTTC
CASSSDNPRSYGYTF
>once|TRBV14|TRBD1|TRBJ1-2
TGTGCCAGCAGCCCGACAGGGCCAGCTAACTATGGCTACACCTTC
CASSPTGPANYGYTF
>-|TRBV12-3/TRBV12-4|-|TRBJ1-1
TGTGCCAGCAGTTTGGAGTACACTGAAGCTTTCTTT
CASSLEYTEAFF
>-|TRBV5-1|TRBD1|TRBJ2-7
TGCGCCAGCTCGGGACAGGGAAGTTGGGAGCAGTACTTC
CASSGQGSWEQYF
>few|TRBV28|TRBD1|TRBJ1-1
TGTGCCAGCAGTTTCGCAGGGGGCTGGAACACTGAAGCTTTCTTT
CASSFAGGWNTEAFF
>-|TRBV12-3/TRBV12-4|-|TRBJ2-3
TGTGCCAGCACCCAGGGCAGGCCAGATACGCAGTATTTT
CASTQGRPDTQYF
>-|TRBV7-9|TRBD1|TRBJ2-3
TGTGCCAGCAGCCTGGACAGGGCCACAGATACGCAGTATTTT
CASSLDRATDTQYF
>-|TRBV7-2|TRBD1|TRBJ1-3
TGTGCCAGCAGCCCCGGGACAGGGGGCGCTGGAAACACCATATATTTT
CASSPGTGGAGNTIYF
>-|TRBV18|-|TRBJ2-5
TGTGCCAGCTCACCAAGGCTCAGGGATTATGTAGAGACCCAGTACTTC
CASSPRLRDYVETQYF
>-|TRBV2|-|TRBJ2-5
TGTGCCAGCAAACGGGACAATTTAATAGAGACCCAGTACTTC
CASKRDNLIETQYF
>-|TRBV28|TRBD1|TRBJ2-5
TGTGCCAGCAAGACAGGGGTTAGGCAGACCCAGTACTTC
CASKTGVRQTQYF
>-|TRBV19|-|TRBJ1-1
TGTGCCAGCACGGGAGGGGCGGACGCTGAAGCTTTCTTT
CASTGGADAEAFF
>-|TRBV7-6|-|TRBJ2-7
TGTGCCAGCAGCACTACCCTCGTGGGGCGCAGGGGATCCTACGAGCAGTACTTC
CASSTTLVGRRGSYEQYF
>-|TRBV19|TRBD1|TRBJ1-3
TGTGCCACCCTAGACAGGGATCGCTCTGGAAACACCATATATTTT
CATLDRDRSGNTIYF
>-|TRBV27|-|TRBJ1-5
TGTGCCAGCAGCCTGCGATTGAATCAGCCCCAGCATTTT
CASSLRLNQPQHF
>-|TRBV3-1/TRBV3-2|-|TRBJ1-2
TGTGCCAGCAGCTTCCAGGGCAGCTATGGCTACACCTTC
CASSFQGSYGYTF
>-|TRBV5-5|-|TRBJ2-3
TGTGCCAGCAGCCCAGGACAGCTGGGAGATACGCAGTATTTT
CASSPGQLGDTQYF
>-|TRBV9|-|TRBJ1-6
TGTGCCAGCAGCGTAGCTTTAGCGGCAGGGCCTAATTCACCCCTCCACTTT
CASSVALAAGPNSPLHF
>-|TRBV6-1|-|TRBJ1-5
TGTGCCAGCAGTGATCCTCGGGGAGCTCAGCCCCAGCATTTT
CASSDPRGAQPQHF
>-|TRBV5-3|-|TRBJ1-1
TGTGCCAGAAGCTTAGACACCCTCACTGAAGCTTTCTTT
CARSLDTLTEAFF
>-|TRBV15|TRBD2|TRBJ2-5
TGTGCCACCAGCAGAGAGGGTAGCGGGGGGTTAGAGACCCAGTACTTC
CATSREGSGGLETQYF
>few|TRBV5-6|-|TRBJ1-2
TGTGCCAGCAGCTCCGCCTTATCGGGGGGCTACACCTTC
CASSSALSGGYTF
>-|TRBV27|-|TRBJ2-7
TGTGCCAGCAGTCCTTCGGGACATCGTCAGTACTTC
CASSPSGHRQYF
>-|TRBV2|TRBD1|TRBJ2-7
TGTGCCAGCAGTATCGGGACAGGCTACGAGCAGTACTTC
CASSIGTGYEQYF
>-|TRBV4-3|TRBD1|TRBJ1-1
TGCGCCAGCAGCCAAGGACAGGGGGCTGAAGCTTTCTTT
CASSQGQGAEAFF
>-|TRBV6-5|TRBD1|TRBJ1-6
TGTGCCATCGGGACAGCGGCCAATTCACCCCTCCACTTT
CAIGTAANSPLHF
>-|TRBV9|-|TRBJ2-5
TGTGCCAGCAGCGGACGAACAGATCAAGAGACCCAGTACTTC
CASSGRTDQETQYF
>-|TRBV6-2/TRBV6-3|TRBD1|TRBJ1-2
TGTGCCAGCAGCAGGACAGGGACTTTTGGCTACACCTTC
CASSRTGTFGYTF
>few|TRBV3-1/TRBV3-2|TRBD1|TRBJ2-5
TGTGCCAGCAGCCAGTACAGGGGCCAAGAGACCCAGTACTTC
CASSQYRGQETQYF